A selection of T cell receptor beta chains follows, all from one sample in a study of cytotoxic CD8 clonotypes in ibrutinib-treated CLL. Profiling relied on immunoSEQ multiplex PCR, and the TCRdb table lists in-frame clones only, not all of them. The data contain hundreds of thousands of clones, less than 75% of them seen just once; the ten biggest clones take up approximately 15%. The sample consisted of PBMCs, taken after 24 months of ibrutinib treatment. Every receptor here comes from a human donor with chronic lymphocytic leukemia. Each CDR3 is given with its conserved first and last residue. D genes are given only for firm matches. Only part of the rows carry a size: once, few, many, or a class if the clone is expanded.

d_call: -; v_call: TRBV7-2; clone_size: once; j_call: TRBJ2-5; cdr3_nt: TGTGCCAGCAGCTTGGTTTGGGAACAAGAGACCCAGTACTTC; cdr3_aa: CASSLVWEQETQYF
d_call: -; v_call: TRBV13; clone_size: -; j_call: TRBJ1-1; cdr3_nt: TGTGCCAGCAGCCCCAACGGGGGCACTGAGGCTTTCTTT; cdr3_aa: CASSPNGGTEAFF
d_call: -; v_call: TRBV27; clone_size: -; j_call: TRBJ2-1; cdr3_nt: TGTGCCAGCAGCTTTGGGACAGAGCAGTTCTTC; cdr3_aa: CASSFGTEQFF
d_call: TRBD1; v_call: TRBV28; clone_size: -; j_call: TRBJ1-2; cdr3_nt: TGTGCCAGCAGGCACGGGACAGGGGAAGTCTATGGCTACACCTTC; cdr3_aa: CASRHGTGEVYGYTF
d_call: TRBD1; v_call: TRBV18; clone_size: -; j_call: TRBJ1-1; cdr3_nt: TGTGCCAGCTCACCACAAGGAACCGGGACAGGGGCCACTGAAGCTTTCTTT; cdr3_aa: CASSPQGTGTGATEAFF
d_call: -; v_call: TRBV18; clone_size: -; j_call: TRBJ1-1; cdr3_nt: TGTGCCAGCTCACCAAGGACAGACACTGAAGCTTTCTTT; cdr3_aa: CASSPRTDTEAFF
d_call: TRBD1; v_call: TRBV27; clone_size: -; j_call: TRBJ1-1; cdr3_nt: TGTGCCACCCGGACAGGGAACACTGAAGCTTTCTTT; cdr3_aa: CATRTGNTEAFF
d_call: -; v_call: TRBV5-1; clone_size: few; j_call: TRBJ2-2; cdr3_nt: TGCGCCAGCAGCGCGGGTGCGAACACCGGGGAGCTGTTTTTT; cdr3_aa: CASSAGANTGELFF
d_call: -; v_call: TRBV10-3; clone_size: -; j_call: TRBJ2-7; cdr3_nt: TGTGCCATCAGTGAGCAAGCGGAGGTCCACGAGCAGTACTTC; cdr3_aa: CAISEQAEVHEQYF
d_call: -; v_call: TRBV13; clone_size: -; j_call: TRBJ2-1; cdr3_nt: TGTGCCAGCAGCCTACGGGCTCTGAAGGCGGCACAATACAATGAGCAGTTCTTC; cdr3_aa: CASSLRALKAAQYNEQFF
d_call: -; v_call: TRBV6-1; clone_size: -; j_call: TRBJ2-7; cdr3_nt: TGTGCCAGCAGTGAACAGTACTTC; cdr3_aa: CASSEQYF
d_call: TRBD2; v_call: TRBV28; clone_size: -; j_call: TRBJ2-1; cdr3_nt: TGTGCCAGCACCCGACCCGGGACTAACCAGGGATGGCAGTTCTTC; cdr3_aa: CASTRPGTNQGWQFF
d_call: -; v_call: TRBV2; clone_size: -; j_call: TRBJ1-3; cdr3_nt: TGTGCCAGCACTCTCGAAGCTGGAAACACCATATATTTT; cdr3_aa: CASTLEAGNTIYF
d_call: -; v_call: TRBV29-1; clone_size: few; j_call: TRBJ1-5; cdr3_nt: TGCAGCGTTGAAGACTCAGCTAATCAGCCCCAGCATTTT; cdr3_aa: CSVEDSANQPQHF
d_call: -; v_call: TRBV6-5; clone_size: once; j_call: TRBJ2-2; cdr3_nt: TGTGCCAGCAGTTACGTTAGCGTGGGGGAGCTGTTTTTT; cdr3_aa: CASSYVSVGELFF
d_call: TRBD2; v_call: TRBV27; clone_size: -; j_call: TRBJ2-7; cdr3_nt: TGTGCCAGCAGCCTCCGACTAGCGGGAGTGCGCGAGCAGTACTTC; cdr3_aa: CASSLRLAGVREQYF
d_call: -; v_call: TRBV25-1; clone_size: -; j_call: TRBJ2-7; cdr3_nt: TGTGCCAGCAGTGATACTACTACCGTTTCCTACGAGCAGTACTTC; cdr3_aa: CASSDTTTVSYEQYF
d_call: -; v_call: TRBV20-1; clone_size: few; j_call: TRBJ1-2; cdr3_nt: TGCAGTGCTAGATACACTCCCGGACACCTCTTC; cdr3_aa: CSARYTPGHLF
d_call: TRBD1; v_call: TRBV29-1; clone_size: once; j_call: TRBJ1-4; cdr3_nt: TGCAGCGTCGTTGGGACAGGGGCTGAAAAACTGTTTTTT; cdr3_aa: CSVVGTGAEKLFF
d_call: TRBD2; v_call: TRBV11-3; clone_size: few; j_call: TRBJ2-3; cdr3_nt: TGTGCCAGCCCTCCGGGGGAGGGGTTTGGCACAGATACGCAGTATTTT; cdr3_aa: CASPPGEGFGTDTQYF
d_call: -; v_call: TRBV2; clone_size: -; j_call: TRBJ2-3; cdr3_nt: TGTGCCAGCATCGCGACAGGAAGCACAGATACGCAGTATTTT; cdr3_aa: CASIATGSTDTQYF
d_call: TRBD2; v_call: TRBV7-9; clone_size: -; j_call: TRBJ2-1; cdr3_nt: TGTGCCAGCAGCTTAGGCCCTAGCGGGGGCCCGACTTTCAATGAGCAGTTCTTC; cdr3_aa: CASSLGPSGGPTFNEQFF
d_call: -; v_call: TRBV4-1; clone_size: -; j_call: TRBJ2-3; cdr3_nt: TGCGCCAGCAGCCCGATGGGGCTTTCCACAGATACGCAGTATTTT; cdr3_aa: CASSPMGLSTDTQYF
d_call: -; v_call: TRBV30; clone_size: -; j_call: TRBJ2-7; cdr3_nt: TGTGCCTGGAGTGTTTCGTCGGGGACGGGGTACGAGCAGTACTTC; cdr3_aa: CAWSVSSGTGYEQYF
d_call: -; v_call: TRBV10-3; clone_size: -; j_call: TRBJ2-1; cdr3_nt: TGTGCCATCAGTGAGTCCCCACGGGGATCCTACAATGAGCAGTTCTTC; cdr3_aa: CAISESPRGSYNEQFF
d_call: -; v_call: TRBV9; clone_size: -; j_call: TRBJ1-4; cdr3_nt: TGTGCCAGCAGCGTAGGGGGATTGGGGGTAAATGAAAAACTGTTTTTT; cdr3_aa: CASSVGGLGVNEKLFF
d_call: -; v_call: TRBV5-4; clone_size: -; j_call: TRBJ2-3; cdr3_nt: TGTGCCAGCAGCTTCTTGACGTCTAGTTTCCCCACAGATACGCAGTATTTT; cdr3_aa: CASSFLTSSFPTDTQYF
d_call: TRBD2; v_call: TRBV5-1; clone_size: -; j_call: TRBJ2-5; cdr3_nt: TGCGCCAGCAGCTTACTACTAGCGGGAGGATTGTACCAAGAGACCCAGTACTTC; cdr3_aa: CASSLLLAGGLYQETQYF
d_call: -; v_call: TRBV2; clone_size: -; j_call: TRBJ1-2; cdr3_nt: TGTGCCAGCAGTGACGGCGGGGGGGCGTGGAGCTACACCTTC; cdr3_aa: CASSDGGGAWSYTF
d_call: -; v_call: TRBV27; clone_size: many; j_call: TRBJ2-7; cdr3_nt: TGTGCCAGCAGTTATCGCCTCGAGGGCCCAACCTACGAGCAGTACTTC; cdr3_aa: CASSYRLEGPTYEQYF
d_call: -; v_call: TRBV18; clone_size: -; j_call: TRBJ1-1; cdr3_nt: TGTGCCAGCTCCTTTATTGGCGGGACTGAAGCTTTCTTT; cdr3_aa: CASSFIGGTEAFF
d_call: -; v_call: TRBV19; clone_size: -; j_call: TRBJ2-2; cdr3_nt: TGTGCCCCCGGGCCAGCGGAGCTACTCACCGGGGAGCTGTTTTTT; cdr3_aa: CAPGPAELLTGELFF
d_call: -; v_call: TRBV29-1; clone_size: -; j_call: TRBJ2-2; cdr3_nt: TGCAGCGTTGAAACTCAGAAAAACACCGGGGAGCTGTTTTTT; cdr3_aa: CSVETQKNTGELFF
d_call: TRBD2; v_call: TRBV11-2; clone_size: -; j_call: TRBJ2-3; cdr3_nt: TGTGCCAGCAGGCCCCCGGGACTAGCGGGAGTCGCGCAGTATTTT; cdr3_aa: CASRPPGLAGVAQYF
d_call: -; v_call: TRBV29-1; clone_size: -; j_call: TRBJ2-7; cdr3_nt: TGCAGCGTTAGGACGGTGACCTACGAGCAGTACTTC; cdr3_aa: CSVRTVTYEQYF
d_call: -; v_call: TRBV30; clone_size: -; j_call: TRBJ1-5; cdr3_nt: TGTGCCTGGAGCCTTACGACCGGGGGAGGGCAGCCCCAGCATTTT; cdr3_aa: CAWSLTTGGGQPQHF
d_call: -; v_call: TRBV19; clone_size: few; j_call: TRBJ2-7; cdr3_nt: TGTGCCAGTAGTTCTATGACAGGTCCCTACGAGCAGTACTTC; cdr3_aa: CASSSMTGPYEQYF
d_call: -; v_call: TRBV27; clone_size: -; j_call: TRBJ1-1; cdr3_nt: TGTGCCAGCGGGGGACTCCCGTGGACTGAAGCTTTCTTT; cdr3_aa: CASGGLPWTEAFF
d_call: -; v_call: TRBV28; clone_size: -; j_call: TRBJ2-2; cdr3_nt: TGTGCCAGCAGTATCATAAAAACCGGGGAGCTGTTTTTT; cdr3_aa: CASSIIKTGELFF
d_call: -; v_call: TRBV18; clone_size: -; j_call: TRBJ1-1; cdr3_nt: TGTGCCAGCTCACCTTCTCCGGACACTGAAGCTTTCTTT; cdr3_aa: CASSPSPDTEAFF
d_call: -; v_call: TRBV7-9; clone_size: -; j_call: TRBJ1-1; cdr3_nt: TGTGCCAGCAGCCCACAGGGAGGGTACAGTGAAGCTTTCTTT; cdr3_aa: CASSPQGGYSEAFF
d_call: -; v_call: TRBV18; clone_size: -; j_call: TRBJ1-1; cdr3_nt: TGTGCCAGCTCACAGGGGGAGGGAGGTGAAGCTTTCTTT; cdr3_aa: CASSQGEGGEAFF
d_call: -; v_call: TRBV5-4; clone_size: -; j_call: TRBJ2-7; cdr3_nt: TGTGCCAGCAGCGTTCTAGGGCAGCCCTACGAGCAGTACTTC; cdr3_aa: CASSVLGQPYEQYF
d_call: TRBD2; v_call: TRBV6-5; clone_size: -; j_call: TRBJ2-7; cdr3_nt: TGTGCCAGCAGTTTATCGCCAGCTAGCGGGGCCTACGAGCAGTACTTC; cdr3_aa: CASSLSPASGAYEQYF
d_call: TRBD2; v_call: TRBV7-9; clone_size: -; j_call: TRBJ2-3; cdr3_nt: TGTGCCAGCAGCTTATCTACGGGAGGTGGCACAGATACGCAGTATTTT; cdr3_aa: CASSLSTGGGTDTQYF
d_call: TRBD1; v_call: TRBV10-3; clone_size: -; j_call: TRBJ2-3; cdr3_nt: TGTGCCATCAGTGAGGGACAGGAGGATACGCAGTATTTT; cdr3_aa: CAISEGQEDTQYF